The clone carrying this T cell receptor (beta chain) was recorded only once. Antigen unknown. Stated treatment: roughly nine-day PBMC culture with coronavirus spike peptide pools or control peptides (ViraFEST assay). The entry originates in a study of vaccination and CD4 T cells after COVID-19. The overall study: Blood was drawn a median around 71 days post second dose, range 14 to 241.

From germline, CDR1 is SQVTM and CDR2 ANQGSEA. Trimming took 6 bases from V and 2 from J; bases not matched to a gene: 10. The CDR3 loop spans 15 amino acids. The Oncomine TCR Beta short-read assay sequenced DNA from cultured CD4+ T cells. TCRdb called the PCR reads again in MiXCR, with one record for every CDR3 protein. This sample has 17,000 or so distinct CDR3 sequences, with less than 60% found just once. The sequences come from CD4+ T cells from blood, cultured in vitro, collected before SARS-CoV-2 vaccination. The sequence derives from a human donor who had recovered from COVID-19. J is TRBJ2-3 and V is TRBV29-1, with 8 positions matching TRBD1. In DNA form, the CDR3 reads TGCAGCGTCCCCGAGGGGACAGGTGCCACAGATACGCAGTATTTT. Translated: CSVPEGTGATDTQYF.